These T cell receptor beta chains were read from a single sample in a study of vaccination effects on CD4 cells after COVID-19. The antigens for these receptors are not known. Data came from immunoSEQ multiplex PCR; TCRdb stores just in-frame clones and leaves some out. The table lists roughly 27,000 clones, 69% of them singletons. The sequencing used CD4+ T cells from PBMCs cultured with SARS-CoV-2 spike peptides, collected before COVID-19 vaccination. The receptors shown here come from a human donor who had a prior SARS-CoV-2 infection. Each CDR3 is given with its conserved first and last residue. Each record gives: V gene, J gene, clone size, D gene, CDR3 DNA, CDR3 protein. D genes are given only for firm matches. The size entry is marked missing in some rows and otherwise reads once, few, many or a size class.

TRBV7-3,TRBJ2-3,-,-,TGTGCCAGCAGCTTCGGGGGGCCTACTAGCACAGATACGCAGTATTTT,CASSFGGPTSTDTQYF
TRBV6-2/TRBV6-3,TRBJ2-1,-,TRBD2,TGTGCCAGCAGTTATTTAAGTCTGGTTACTAGCGGGAGGTACAATGAGCAGTTCTTC,CASSYLSLVTSGRYNEQFF
TRBV19,TRBJ2-5,-,-,TGTGCCAGTAGTACGCGGATCCAAGAGACCCAGTACTTC,CASSTRIQETQYF
TRBV30,TRBJ1-5,-,-,TGTGCCTGGAGTGTACGGACTCTACGGCAGCCCCAGCATTTT,CAWSVRTLRQPQHF
TRBV9,TRBJ2-3,-,TRBD2,TGTGCCAGCAGCCCCCAGACTAGCGGGTTACAGTATTTT,CASSPQTSGLQYF
TRBV3-1/TRBV3-2,TRBJ2-7,once,-,TGTGCCAGCAGCCAAGGACCCAGCTCCTACGAGCAGTACTTC,CASSQGPSSYEQYF
TRBV5-4,TRBJ2-3,-,TRBD2,TGTGCCAGCAGCTGGACTAGCGGGAGAACAGATACGCAGTATTTT,CASSWTSGRTDTQYF
TRBV9,TRBJ2-6,-,-,TGTGCCAGCAGCGTCTATACTCGTGGGGCCAACGTCCTGACTTTC,CASSVYTRGANVLTF
TRBV3-1/TRBV3-2,TRBJ2-1,-,-,TGTGCCAGCAGCCCCATCCTAAGAGATGAGCAGTTCTTC,CASSPILRDEQFF
TRBV12-3/TRBV12-4,TRBJ2-5,-,-,TGTGCCAGCAGTTCGGGGACGTCAGGGACCCAGTACTTC,CASSSGTSGTQYF
TRBV19,TRBJ2-2,-,TRBD1,TGTGCCAGTAGTGCGACAGGGGGCCGAGCCGGGGAGCTGTTTTTT,CASSATGGRAGELFF
TRBV15,TRBJ2-3,-,TRBD2,TGTGCCACCAGCAGTAGCGGGAGGACAGATACGCAGTATTTT,CATSSSGRTDTQYF
TRBV2,TRBJ2-7,-,-,TGTGCCAGCAGTGAGGAGGTAGGGTACTACGAGCAGTACTTC,CASSEEVGYYEQYF
TRBV6-5,TRBJ2-7,-,-,TGTGCCAGCAGTTACATCGGGCAGGCCCTCTACGAGCAGTACTTC,CASSYIGQALYEQYF
TRBV7-9,TRBJ2-1,once,TRBD1,TGTGCCAGCAGATGGGGGACAGGGAAGGATGAGCAGTTCTTC,CASRWGTGKDEQFF
TRBV5-6,TRBJ1-6,-,-,TGTGCCAGCAGCTTGAGCTGGGATCTCGGCAATTCACCCCTCCACTTT,CASSLSWDLGNSPLHF
TRBV11-2,TRBJ2-2,few,TRBD1,TGTGCCAGCAGCTTGGGACAGTACACCGGGGAGCTGTTTTTT,CASSLGQYTGELFF
TRBV11-1,TRBJ2-1,-,TRBD2,TGTGCCAGCAGCTCTAGCGGGAGAACCTACAATGAGCAGTTCTTC,CASSSSGRTYNEQFF
TRBV13,TRBJ2-4,-,TRBD2,TGTGCCAGCAGCTTAGGGGGACTAGCGGGAGTTCCCCCCGATAAAAACATTCAGTACTTC,CASSLGGLAGVPPDKNIQYF
TRBV6-4,TRBJ1-5,few,-,TGTGCCAGCAGGAGCCAGGCTCCCGATCAGCCCCAGCATTTT,CASRSQAPDQPQHF
TRBV6-5,TRBJ2-7,-,TRBD1,TGTGCCAGCAGTTACTCGATGACAGGGGGTTCCTACGAGCAGTACTTC,CASSYSMTGGSYEQYF
TRBV6-5,TRBJ1-2,-,-,TGTGCCAGCAGTTACTCGGACAACTATGGCTACACCTTC,CASSYSDNYGYTF
TRBV5-1,TRBJ2-7,-,-,TGCGCCAGCAGCTTGTTGTCTGGGGGGTCCTACGAGCAGTACTTC,CASSLLSGGSYEQYF
TRBV3-1/TRBV3-2,TRBJ2-5,-,TRBD2,TGTGCCAGCAGCCAAGGAGCGAGCGGGGGGCCAGAGACCCAGTACTTC,CASSQGASGGPETQYF
TRBV3-1/TRBV3-2,TRBJ1-1,-,-,TGTGCCAGCAGCCAACATGACGGTGAAGCTTTCTTT,CASSQHDGEAFF
TRBV6-1,TRBJ1-2,large,TRBD1,TGTGCCAGCAGTGTAAGGACAGGGGCCGCGCTGGCTAACTATGGCTACACCTTC,CASSVRTGAALANYGYTF
TRBV7-3,TRBJ2-5,-,-,TGTGCCAGCAGCTCCGGTGTGGGTGAGACCCAGTACTTC,CASSSGVGETQYF
TRBV14,TRBJ1-1,-,-,TGTGCCAGCAGCCAAGATGGGACACCGGCCGCTTTCTTT,CASSQDGTPAAFF
TRBV6-1,TRBJ1-1,once,-,TGTGCCAGCAGTGACGTATCCGGAGGATACACTGAAGCTTTCTTT,CASSDVSGGYTEAFF
TRBV7-2,TRBJ2-3,-,TRBD2,TGTGCCAGCAGGTATGCGGCTAGCGGGAGAACAGATACGCAGTATTTT,CASRYAASGRTDTQYF
TRBV19,TRBJ2-7,-,TRBD1,TGTGCCAGTAGTATCCCGGGACAGACCTACGAGCAGTACTTC,CASSIPGQTYEQYF
TRBV5-4,TRBJ1-2,-,-,TGTGCCAGCAGCCGCCAAAATGGATTTGACTATGGCTACACCTTC,CASSRQNGFDYGYTF
TRBV18,TRBJ2-1,-,-,TGTGCCAGCTCACCTAGGACAGATCCGAACAATGAGCAGTTCTTC,CASSPRTDPNNEQFF
TRBV7-2,TRBJ2-3,-,TRBD2,TGTGCCAGCAGCCCCTTAGCGGGGGGCACAGATACGCAGTATTTT,CASSPLAGGTDTQYF
TRBV9,TRBJ2-3,-,-,TGTGCCAGCAGCGTACGACCAGCCTCTAGCACAGATACGCAGTATTTT,CASSVRPASSTDTQYF
TRBV9,TRBJ2-4,once,-,TGTGCCAGCAGCACAGGGCCTAGCGGCCAAAACATTCAGTACTTC,CASSTGPSGQNIQYF
TRBV5-1,TRBJ2-5,-,TRBD2,TGCGCCAGCAGCCCGACCGGACTAGCGGATATTCAAGAGACCCAGTACTTC,CASSPTGLADIQETQYF
TRBV23-1,TRBJ2-7,-,-,TGCGCCAGCAGTCAATCGTTTCAAGGGGCTCGCGAGCAGTACTTC,CASSQSFQGAREQYF
TRBV5-5,TRBJ1-2,-,-,TGTGCCAGCAGCTTGCGAATTCGGGCTGAGCGGAACTATGGCTACACCTTC,CASSLRIRAERNYGYTF
TRBV28,TRBJ1-1,once,-,TGTGCCAGCAACCGGGGGGGGCGCGGGGCTTTCTTT,CASNRGGRGAFF
TRBV7-8,TRBJ2-3,few,-,TGTGCCAGCAGCCCAGGACTATCTCGGGATACGCAGTATTTT,CASSPGLSRDTQYF
TRBV7-2,TRBJ1-4,-,TRBD1,TGTGCCAGCAGCTTAGTGACAGGGAGCGAAAAACTGTTTTTT,CASSLVTGSEKLFF
TRBV21-1,TRBJ2-5,-,-,TGTGCCAGCAGTGGAAGGACAGGAGGGGAGACCCAGTACTTC,CASSGRTGGETQYF
TRBV19,TRBJ1-3,few,TRBD1,TGTGCCAGTAGTTCCAGACAGGGGGTTTCTGGAAACACCATATATTTT,CASSSRQGVSGNTIYF
TRBV3-1/TRBV3-2,TRBJ1-5,-,-,TGTGCCAGCAGCCAAGGGCCGGAGGGGAGGGTAGCGAGCCAGCCCCAGCATTTT,CASSQGPEGRVASQPQHF
TRBV19,TRBJ1-2,-,-,TGTGCCAGTAGTATCGGGATCCTCTCCTTTGATTCCCATGGCTACACCTTC,CASSIGILSFDSHGYTF
TRBV20-1,TRBJ2-1,-,-,TGCAGTGCTAGTAGCGCAGTCACAGTAGTCGGGAATGAGCAGTTCTTC,CSASSAVTVVGNEQFF
TRBV6-5,TRBJ1-1,-,TRBD1,TGTGCCAGCAGCCTATCATGGAGGGACAGTGAAGCTTTCTTT,CASSLSWRDSEAFF
TRBV5-4,TRBJ2-7,-,TRBD2,TGTGCCAGCAGCCAATCAGCGGGAGTCTCGTACGAGCAGTACTTC,CASSQSAGVSYEQYF
TRBV4-3,TRBJ1-2,-,TRBD1,TGCGCCAGCAGCCAAGATCGCCTGGGACAGAGGAGGAGGTCCGGCTACACCTTC,CASSQDRLGQRRRSGYTF
TRBV4-2,TRBJ2-7,-,TRBD2,TGTGCCAGCAGCCGGTCCGGGACTAGTGTCTACGAGCAGTACTTC,CASSRSGTSVYEQYF